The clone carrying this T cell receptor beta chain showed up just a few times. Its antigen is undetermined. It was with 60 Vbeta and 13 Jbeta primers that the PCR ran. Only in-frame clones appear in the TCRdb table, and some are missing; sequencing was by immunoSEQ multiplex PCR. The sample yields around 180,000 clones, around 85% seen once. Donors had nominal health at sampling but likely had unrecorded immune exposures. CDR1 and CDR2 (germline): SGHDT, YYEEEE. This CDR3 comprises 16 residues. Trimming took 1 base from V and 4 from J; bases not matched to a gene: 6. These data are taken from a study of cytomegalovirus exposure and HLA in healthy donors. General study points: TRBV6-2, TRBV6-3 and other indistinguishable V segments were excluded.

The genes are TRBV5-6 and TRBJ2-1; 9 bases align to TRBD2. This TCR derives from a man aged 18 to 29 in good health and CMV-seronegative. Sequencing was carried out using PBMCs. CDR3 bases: TGTGCCAGCAGCTTGAGTAGTAGCGGGAGTTACAATGAGCAGTTCTTC. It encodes CASSLSSSGSYNEQFF.